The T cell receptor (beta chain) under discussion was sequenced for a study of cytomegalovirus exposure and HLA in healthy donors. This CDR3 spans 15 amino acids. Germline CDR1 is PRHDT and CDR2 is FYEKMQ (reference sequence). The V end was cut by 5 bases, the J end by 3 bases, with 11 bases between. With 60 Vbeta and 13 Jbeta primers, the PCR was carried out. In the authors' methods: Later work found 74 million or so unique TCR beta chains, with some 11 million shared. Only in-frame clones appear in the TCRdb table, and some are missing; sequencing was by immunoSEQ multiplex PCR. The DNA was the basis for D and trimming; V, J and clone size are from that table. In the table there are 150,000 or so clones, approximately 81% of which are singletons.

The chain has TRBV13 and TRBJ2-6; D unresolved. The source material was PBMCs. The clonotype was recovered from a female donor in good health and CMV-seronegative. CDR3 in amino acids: CASSPRLLGANVLTF. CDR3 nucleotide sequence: TGTGCCAGCAGCCCCCGGTTACTTGGGGCCAACGTCCTGACTTTC.